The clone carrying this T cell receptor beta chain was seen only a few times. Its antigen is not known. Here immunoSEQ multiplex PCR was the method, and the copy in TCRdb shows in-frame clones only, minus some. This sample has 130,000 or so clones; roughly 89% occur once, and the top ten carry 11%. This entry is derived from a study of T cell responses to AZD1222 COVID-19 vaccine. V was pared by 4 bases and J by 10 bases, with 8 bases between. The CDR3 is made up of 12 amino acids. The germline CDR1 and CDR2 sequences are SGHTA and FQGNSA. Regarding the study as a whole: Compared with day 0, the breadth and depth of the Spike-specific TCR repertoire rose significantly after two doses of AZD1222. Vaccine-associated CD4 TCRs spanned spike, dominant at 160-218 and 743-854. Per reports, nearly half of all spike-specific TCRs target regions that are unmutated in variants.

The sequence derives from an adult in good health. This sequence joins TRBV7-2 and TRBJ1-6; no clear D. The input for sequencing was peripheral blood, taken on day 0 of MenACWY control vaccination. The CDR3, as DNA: TGTGCCAGCAGCTCCCCGCAATCACCCCTCCACTTT. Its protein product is CASSSPQSPLHF.